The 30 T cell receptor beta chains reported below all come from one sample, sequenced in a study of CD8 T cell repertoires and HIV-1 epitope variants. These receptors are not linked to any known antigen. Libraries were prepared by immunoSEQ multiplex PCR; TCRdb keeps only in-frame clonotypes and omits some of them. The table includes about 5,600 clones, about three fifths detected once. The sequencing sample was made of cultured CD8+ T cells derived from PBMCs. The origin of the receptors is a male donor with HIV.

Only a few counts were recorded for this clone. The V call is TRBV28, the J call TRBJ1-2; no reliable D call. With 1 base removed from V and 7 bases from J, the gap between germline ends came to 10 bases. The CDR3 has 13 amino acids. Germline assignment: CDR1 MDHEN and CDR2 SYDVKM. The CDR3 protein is CASSLFGAGGYTF. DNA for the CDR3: TGTGCCAGCAGTTTATTCGGCGCCGGTGGCTACACCTTC.

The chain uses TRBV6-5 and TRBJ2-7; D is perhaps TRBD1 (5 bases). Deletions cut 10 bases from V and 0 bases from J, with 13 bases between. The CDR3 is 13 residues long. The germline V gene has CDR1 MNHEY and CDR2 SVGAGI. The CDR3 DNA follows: TGTGCCACGGAAGGAGACAGCTCCTACGAGCAGTACTTC. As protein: CATEGDSSYEQYF.

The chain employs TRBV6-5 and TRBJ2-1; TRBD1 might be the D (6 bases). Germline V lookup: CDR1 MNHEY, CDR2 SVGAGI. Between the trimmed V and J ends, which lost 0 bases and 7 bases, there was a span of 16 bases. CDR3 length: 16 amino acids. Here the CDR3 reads CASSYSGRGRRNEQFF. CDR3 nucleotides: TGTGCCAGCAGTTACTCGGGCAGGGGAAGGCGAAATGAGCAGTTCTTC.

This chain's CDR3 is CASTSVNTGELFF. In DNA form, the CDR3 reads TGTGCCAGCACCAGCGTGAACACCGGGGAGCTGTTTTTT. J is TRBJ2-2 and V is TRBV7-2; D unresolved. This CDR3 is 13 amino acids long. Trimming cost V 7 bases and J 1 base, with 7 bases left between them. Per the germline V gene, CDR1 is SGHTA and CDR2 is FQGNSA.

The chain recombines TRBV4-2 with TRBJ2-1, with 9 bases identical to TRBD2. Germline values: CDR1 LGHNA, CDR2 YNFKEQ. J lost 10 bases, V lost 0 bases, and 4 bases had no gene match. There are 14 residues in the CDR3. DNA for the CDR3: TGTGCCAGCAGCCAAGATCTCGCGGGAGGGGAGCAGTTCTTC. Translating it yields CASSQDLAGGEQFF.

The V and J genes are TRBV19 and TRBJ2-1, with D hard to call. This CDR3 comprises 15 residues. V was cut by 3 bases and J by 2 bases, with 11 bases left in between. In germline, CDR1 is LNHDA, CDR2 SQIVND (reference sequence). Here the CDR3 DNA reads TGTGCCAGTAGTATTTTAGGACCCACCTACAATGAGCAGTTCTTC. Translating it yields CASSILGPTYNEQFF.

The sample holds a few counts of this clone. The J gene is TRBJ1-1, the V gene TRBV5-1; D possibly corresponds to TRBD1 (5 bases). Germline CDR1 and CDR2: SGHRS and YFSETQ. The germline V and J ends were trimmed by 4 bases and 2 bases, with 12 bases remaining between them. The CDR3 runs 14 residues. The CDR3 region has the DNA TGCGCCAGCAGCACGCCCGGGACCAACACTGAAGCTTTCTTT. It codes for CASSTPGTNTEAFF.

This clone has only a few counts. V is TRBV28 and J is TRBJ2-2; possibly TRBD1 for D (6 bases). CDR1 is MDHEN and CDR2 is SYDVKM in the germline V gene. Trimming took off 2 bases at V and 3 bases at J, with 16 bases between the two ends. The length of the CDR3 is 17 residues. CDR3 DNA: TGTGCCAGCAGTTTACGAGAGGACAGATCTTACACCGGGGAGCTGTTTTTT. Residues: CASSLREDRSYTGELFF.

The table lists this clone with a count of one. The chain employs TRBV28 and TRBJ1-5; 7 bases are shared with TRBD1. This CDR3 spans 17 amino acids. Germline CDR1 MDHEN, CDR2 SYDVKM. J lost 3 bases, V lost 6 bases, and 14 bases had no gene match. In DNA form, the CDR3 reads TGTGCCAGCAGCCGACAGGGAGGGGGGATAAACAATCAGCCCCAGCATTTT. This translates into CASSRQGGGINNQPQHF.

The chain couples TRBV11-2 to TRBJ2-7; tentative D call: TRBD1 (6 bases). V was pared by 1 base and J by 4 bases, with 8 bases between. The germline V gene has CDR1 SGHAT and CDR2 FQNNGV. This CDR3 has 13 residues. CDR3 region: CASSLGRGYEQYF. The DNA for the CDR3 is TGTGCCAGCAGCTTAGGCAGGGGTTACGAGCAGTACTTC. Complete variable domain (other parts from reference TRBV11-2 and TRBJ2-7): EAGVAQSPRYKIIEKRQSVAFWCNPISGHATLYWYQQILGQGPKLLIQFQNNGVVDDSQLPKDRFSAERLKGVDSTLKIQPAKLEDSAVYLCASSLGRGYEQYFGPGTRLTVT.

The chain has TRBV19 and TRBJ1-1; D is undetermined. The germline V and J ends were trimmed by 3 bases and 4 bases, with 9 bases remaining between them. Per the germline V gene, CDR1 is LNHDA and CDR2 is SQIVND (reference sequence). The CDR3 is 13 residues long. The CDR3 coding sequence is TGTGCCAGTAGTATGAAGAGGGTCACTGAAGCTTTCTTT. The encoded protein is CASSMKRVTEAFF.

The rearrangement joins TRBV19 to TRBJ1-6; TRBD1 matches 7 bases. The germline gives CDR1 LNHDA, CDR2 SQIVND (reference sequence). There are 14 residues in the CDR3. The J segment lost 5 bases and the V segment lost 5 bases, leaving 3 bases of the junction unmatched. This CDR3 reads CASSGTADNSPLHF. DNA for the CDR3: TGTGCCAGTAGTGGGACAGCAGATAATTCACCCCTCCACTTT.

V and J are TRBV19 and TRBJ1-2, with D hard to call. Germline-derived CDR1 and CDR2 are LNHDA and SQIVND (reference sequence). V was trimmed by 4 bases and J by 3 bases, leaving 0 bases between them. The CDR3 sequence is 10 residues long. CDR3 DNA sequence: TGTGCCAGTAGTAACTATGGCTACACCTTC. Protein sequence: CASSNYGYTF.

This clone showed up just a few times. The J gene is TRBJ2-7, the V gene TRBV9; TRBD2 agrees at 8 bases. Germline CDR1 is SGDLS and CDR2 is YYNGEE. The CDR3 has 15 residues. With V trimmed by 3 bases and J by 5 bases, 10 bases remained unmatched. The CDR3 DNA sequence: TGTGCCAGCAGCGCTGCCCCGGGAGGGCAACACGAGCAGTACTTC. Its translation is CASSAAPGGQHEQYF. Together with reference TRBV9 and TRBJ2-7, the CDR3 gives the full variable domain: DSGVTQTPKHLITATGQRVTLRCSPRSGDLSVYWYQQSLDQGLQFLIQYYNGEERAKGNILERFSAQQFPDLHSELNLSSLELGDSALYFCASSAAPGGQHEQYFGPGTRLTVT.

The DNA of the CDR3 is TGTGCCAGCAGCTTAGTGGGGAACGAGCAGTACTTC. As protein: CASSLVGNEQYF. The V call is TRBV7-2, the J call TRBJ2-7; D is ambiguous. The germline V and J ends were trimmed by 1 base and 5 bases, with 6 bases remaining between them. The CDR3 runs to 12 residues. Germline V gene sequence: CDR1 SGHTA, CDR2 FQGNSA.

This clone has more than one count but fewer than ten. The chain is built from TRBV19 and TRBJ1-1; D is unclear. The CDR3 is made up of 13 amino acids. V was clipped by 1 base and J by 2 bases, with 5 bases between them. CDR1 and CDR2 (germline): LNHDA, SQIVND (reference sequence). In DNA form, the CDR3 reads TGTGCCAGTAGTATAGTCTCTAACACTGAAGCTTTCTTT. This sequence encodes CASSIVSNTEAFF.

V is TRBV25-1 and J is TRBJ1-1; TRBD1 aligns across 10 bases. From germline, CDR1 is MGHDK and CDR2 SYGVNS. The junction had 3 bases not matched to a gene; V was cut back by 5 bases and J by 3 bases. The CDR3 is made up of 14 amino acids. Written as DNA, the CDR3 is TGTGCCAGCAGTACGACAGGGGGCCACACTGAAGCTTTCTTT. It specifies CASSTTGGHTEAFF.

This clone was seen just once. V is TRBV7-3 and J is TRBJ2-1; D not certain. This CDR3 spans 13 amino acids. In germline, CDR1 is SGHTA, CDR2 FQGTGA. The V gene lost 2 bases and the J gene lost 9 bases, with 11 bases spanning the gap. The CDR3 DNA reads TGTGCCAGCAGCTTAGACGGTGCCAGTGAGCAGTTCTTC. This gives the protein CASSLDGASEQFF.

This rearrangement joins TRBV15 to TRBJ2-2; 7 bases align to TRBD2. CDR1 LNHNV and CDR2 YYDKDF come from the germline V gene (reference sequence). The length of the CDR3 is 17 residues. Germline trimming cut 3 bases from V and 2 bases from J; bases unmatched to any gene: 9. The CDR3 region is CATSRKAGPYNTGELFF. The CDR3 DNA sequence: TGTGCCACCAGCAGGAAAGCGGGACCTTACAACACCGGGGAGCTGTTTTTT.

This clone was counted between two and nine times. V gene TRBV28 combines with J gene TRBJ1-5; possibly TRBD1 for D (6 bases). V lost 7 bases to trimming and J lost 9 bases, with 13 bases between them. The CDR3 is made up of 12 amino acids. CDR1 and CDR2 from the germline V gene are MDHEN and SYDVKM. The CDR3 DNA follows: TGTGCCAGCACCACACCCAGGGGGCCCCAGCATTTT. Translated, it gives CASTTPRGPQHF.

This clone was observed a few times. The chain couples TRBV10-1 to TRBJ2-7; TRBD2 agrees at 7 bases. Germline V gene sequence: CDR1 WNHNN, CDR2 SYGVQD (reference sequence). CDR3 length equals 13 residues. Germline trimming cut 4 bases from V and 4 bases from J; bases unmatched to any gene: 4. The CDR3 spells CASSGDYFYEQYF. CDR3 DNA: TGCGCCAGCAGTGGGGACTATTTTTACGAGCAGTACTTC.

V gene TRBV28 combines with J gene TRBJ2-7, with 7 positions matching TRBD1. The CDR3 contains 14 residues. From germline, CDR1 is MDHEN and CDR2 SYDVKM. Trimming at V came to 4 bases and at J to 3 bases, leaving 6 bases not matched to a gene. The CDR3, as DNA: TGTGCCAGCAGTTACAGGGGAATCGGCTACGAGCAGTACTTC. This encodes CASSYRGIGYEQYF.

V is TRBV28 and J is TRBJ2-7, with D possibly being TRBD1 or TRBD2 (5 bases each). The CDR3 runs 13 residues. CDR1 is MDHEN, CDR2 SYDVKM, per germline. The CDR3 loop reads CARGRGVSYEQYF. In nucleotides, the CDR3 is TGTGCTAGGGGTAGGGGAGTCTCCTACGAGCAGTACTTC.

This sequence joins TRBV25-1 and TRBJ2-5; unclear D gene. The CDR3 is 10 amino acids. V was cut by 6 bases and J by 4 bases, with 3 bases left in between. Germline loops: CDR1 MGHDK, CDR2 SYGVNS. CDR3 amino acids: CASSGETQYF. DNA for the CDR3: TGTGCCAGCAGCGGAGAGACCCAGTACTTC. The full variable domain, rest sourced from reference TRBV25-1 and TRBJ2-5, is EADIYQTPRYLVIGTGKKITLECSQTMGHDKMYWYQQDPGMELHLIHYSYGVNSTEKGDLSSESTVSRIRTEHFPLTLESARPSHTSQYLCASSGETQYFGPGTRLLVL.

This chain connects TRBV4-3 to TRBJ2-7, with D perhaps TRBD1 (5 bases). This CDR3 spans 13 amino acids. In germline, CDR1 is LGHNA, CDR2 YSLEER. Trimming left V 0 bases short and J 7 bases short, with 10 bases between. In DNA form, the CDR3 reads TGCGCCAGCAGCCAAGATCCAGGGTGGGAGCAGTACTTC. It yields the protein CASSQDPGWEQYF.

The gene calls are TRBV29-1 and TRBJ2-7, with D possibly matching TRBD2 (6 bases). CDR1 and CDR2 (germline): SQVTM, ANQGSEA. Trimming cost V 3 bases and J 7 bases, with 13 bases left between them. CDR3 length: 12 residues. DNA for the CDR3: TGCAGCGTTGAGGGGGGTGCGGATGAGCAGTACTTC. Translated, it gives CSVEGGADEQYF.

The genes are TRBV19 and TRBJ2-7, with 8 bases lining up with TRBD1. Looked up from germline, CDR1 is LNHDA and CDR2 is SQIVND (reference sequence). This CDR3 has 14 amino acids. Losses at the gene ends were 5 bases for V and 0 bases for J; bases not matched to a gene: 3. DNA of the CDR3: TGTGCCAGTAGTTTGACAGGGGCCTCCTACGAGCAGTACTTC. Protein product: CASSLTGASYEQYF.

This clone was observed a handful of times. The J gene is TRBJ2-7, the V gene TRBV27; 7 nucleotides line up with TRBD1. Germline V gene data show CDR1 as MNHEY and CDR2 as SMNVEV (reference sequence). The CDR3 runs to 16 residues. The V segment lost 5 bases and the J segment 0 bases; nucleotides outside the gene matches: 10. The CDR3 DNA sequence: TGTGCCAGCAGTCCCCAGACAGGGAGCAGCTCCTACGAGCAGTACTTC. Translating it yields CASSPQTGSSSYEQYF.

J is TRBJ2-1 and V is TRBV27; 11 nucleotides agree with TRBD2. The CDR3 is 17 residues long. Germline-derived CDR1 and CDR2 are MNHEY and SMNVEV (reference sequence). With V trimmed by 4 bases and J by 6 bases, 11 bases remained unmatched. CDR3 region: CASSSPTASGGLNEQFF. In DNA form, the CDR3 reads TGTGCCAGCAGTTCCCCTACGGCTAGCGGGGGGCTCAATGAGCAGTTCTTC.

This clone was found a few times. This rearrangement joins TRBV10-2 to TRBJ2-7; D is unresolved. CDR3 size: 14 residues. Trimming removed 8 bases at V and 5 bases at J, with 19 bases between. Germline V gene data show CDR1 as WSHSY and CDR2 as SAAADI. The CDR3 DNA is TGCGCCAGCGCCCCAGGCAGCCTTTGGGACGAGCAGTACTTC. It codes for CASAPGSLWDEQYF.